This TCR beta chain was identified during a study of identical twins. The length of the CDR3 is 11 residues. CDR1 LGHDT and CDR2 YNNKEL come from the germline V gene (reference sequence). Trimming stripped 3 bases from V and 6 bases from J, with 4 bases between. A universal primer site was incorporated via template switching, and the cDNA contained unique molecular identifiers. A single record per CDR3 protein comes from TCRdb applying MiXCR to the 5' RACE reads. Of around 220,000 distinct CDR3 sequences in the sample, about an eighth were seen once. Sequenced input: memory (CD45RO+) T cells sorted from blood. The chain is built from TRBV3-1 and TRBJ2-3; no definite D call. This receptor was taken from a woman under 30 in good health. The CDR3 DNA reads TGTGCCAGCAGCCATGGGGATACGCAGTATTTT. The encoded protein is CASSHGDTQYF.